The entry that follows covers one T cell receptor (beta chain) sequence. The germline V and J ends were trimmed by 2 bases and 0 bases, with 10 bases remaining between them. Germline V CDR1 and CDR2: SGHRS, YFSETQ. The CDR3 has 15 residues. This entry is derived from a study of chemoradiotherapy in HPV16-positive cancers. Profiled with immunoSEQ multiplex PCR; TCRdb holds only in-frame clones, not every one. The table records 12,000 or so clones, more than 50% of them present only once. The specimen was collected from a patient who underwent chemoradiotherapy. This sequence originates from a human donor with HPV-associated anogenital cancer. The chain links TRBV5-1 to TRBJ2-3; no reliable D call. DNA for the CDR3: TGCGCCAGCAGCTTTACAGTTTCTAGCACAGATACGCAGTATTTT. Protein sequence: CASSFTVSSTDTQYF. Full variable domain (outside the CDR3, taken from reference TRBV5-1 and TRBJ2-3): KAGVTQTPRYLIKTRGQQVTLSCSPISGHRSVSWYQQTPGQGLQFLFEYFSETQRNKGNFPGRFSGRQFSNSRSEMNVSTLELGDSALYLCASSFTVSSTDTQYFGPGTRLTVL.